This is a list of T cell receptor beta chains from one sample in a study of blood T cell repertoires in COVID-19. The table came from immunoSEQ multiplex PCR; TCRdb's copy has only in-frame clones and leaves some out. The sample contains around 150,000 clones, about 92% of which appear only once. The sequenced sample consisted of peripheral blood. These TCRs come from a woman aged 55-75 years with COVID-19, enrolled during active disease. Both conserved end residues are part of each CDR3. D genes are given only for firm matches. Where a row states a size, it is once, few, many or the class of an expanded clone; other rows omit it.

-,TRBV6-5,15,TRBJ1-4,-,CASSYGGVANEKLFF,TGTGCCAGCAGTTACGGGGGGGTGGCTAATGAAAAACTGTTTTTT
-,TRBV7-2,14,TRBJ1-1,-,CASNYQGANTEAFF,TGTGCCAGCAACTATCAAGGCGCGAACACTGAAGCTTTCTTT
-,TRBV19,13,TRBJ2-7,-,CASSTAGPYEQYF,TGTGCCAGTAGTACCGCAGGGCCCTACGAGCAGTACTTC
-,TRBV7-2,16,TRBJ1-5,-,CASSPRAGAGNQPQHF,TGTGCCAGCAGCCCTCGGGCGGGGGCTGGCAATCAGCCCCAGCATTTT
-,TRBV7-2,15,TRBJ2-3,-,CASSAPRFLPDTQYF,TGTGCCAGCAGCGCCCCTAGATTTTTACCAGATACGCAGTATTTT
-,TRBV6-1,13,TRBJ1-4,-,CASSEWAMEKLFF,TGTGCCAGCAGTGAGTGGGCAATGGAAAAACTGTTTTTT
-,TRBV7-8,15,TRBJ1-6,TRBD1,CASSYRQGGSAPLHF,TGTGCCAGCAGCTATAGACAGGGAGGTAGCGCACCCCTCCACTTT
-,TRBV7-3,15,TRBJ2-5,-,CASSLRVGVGETQYF,TGTGCCAGCAGCTTAAGGGTGGGAGTGGGAGAGACCCAGTACTTC
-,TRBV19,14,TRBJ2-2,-,CASSHQGRNGELFF,TGTGCCAGTAGTCACCAGGGTAGGAACGGGGAGCTGTTTTTT
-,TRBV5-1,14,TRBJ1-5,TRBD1,CASSPGTGAQPQHF,TGCGCCAGCAGCCCGGGGACAGGGGCTCAGCCCCAGCATTTT
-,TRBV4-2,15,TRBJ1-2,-,CASSQERESDYGYTF,TGTGCCAGCAGCCAAGAAAGAGAGTCCGATTATGGCTACACCTTC
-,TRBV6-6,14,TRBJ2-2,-,CASSYIDSTGELFF,TGTGCCAGCAGTTACATCGACAGCACCGGGGAGCTGTTTTTT
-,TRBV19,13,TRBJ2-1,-,CASKEQGYNEQFF,TGTGCCAGTAAGGAACAGGGTTACAATGAGCAGTTCTTC
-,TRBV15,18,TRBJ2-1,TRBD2,CATSRSRLAGGGNNEQFF,TGTGCCACCAGCAGATCCCGCCTAGCGGGGGGCGGGAACAATGAGCAGTTCTTC
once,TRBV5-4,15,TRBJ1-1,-,CASSLPTGINTEAFF,TGTGCCAGCAGCTTGCCCACGGGAATAAACACTGAAGCTTTCTTT
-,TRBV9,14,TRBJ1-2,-,CASSVGRGNYGYTF,TGTGCCAGCAGCGTAGGCCGCGGCAACTATGGCTACACCTTC
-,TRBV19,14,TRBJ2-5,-,CASSTPGREETQYF,TGTGCCAGTAGTACCCCTGGCAGGGAAGAGACCCAGTACTTC
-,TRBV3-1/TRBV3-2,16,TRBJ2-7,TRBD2,CASSRQRSGGSYEQYF,TGTGCCAGCAGCCGCCAAAGGAGCGGGGGATCTTACGAGCAGTACTTC
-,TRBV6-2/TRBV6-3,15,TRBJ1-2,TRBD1,CASSSSGQGTYGYTF,TGTGCCAGCAGCTCCTCGGGACAGGGAACCTATGGCTACACCTTC
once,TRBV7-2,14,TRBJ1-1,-,CASSSAGANTEAFF,TGTGCCAGCTCCTCCGCAGGGGCGAACACTGAAGCTTTCTTT
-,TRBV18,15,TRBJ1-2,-,CASSLLEGPSYGYTF,TGTGCCAGCTCCCTTTTGGAGGGGCCGAGCTATGGCTACACCTTC
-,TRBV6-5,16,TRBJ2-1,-,CASSYSGHSSYNEQFF,TGTGCCAGCAGTTACTCGGGCCATAGCTCCTACAATGAGCAGTTCTTC
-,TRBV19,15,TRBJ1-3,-,CASRTTWRGGNTIYF,TGTGCCAGTAGGACGACGTGGAGGGGCGGAAACACCATATATTTT
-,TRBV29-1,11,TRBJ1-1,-,CSVEAETEAFF,TGCAGCGTTGAAGCCGAGACAGAAGCTTTCTTT
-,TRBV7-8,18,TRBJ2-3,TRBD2,CASSLEVWASGFTDTQYF,TGTGCCAGCAGCTTAGAGGTCTGGGCTAGCGGATTCACAGATACGCAGTATTTT
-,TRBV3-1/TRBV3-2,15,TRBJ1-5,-,CASSQDFRGNQPQHF,TGTGCCAGCAGCCAAGATTTCCGGGGAAATCAGCCCCAGCATTTT
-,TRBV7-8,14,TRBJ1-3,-,CASSLGDKGNTIYF,TGTGCCAGCAGCTTAGGGGACAAAGGAAACACCATATATTTT
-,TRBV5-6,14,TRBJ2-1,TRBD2,CASSLLAGGNEQFF,TGTGCCAGCAGCTTGCTGGCGGGGGGAAATGAGCAGTTCTTC
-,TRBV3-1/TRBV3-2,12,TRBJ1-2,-,CASSQGTHGYTF,TGTGCCAGCAGCCAAGGGACTCACGGCTACACCTTC
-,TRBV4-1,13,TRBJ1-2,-,CASRSIPPRGYTF,TGCGCCAGCAGATCAATACCCCCCCGGGGCTACACCTTC
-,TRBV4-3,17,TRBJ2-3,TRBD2,CASSQDNRLAGTDTQYF,TGCGCCAGCAGCCAAGATAATAGACTAGCGGGCACAGATACGCAGTATTTT
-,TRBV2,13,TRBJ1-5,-,CASSRQFNQPQHF,TGTGCCAGCAGTCGACAGTTCAATCAGCCCCAGCATTTT
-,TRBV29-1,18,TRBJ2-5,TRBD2,CSVVGHRAGGLFQETQYF,TGCAGCGTTGTAGGTCATCGAGCGGGGGGCCTTTTTCAAGAGACCCAGTACTTC
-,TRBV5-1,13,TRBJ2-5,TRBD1,CASSETGEETQYF,TGCGCAAGCAGCGAGACAGGGGAGGAGACCCAGTACTTC
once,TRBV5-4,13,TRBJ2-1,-,CASSIRVVNEQFF,TGTGCCAGCAGCATTAGAGTCGTAAATGAGCAGTTCTTC
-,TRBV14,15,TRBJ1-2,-,CASSQDRRGFYGYTF,TGTGCCAGCAGCCAAGATCGACGGGGTTTCTATGGCTACACCTTC